Reported below is one T cell receptor beta chain. The CDR3 has 14 amino acids. Germline CDR1 and CDR2: LNHDA and SQIVND (reference sequence). The V end was cut by 6 bases, the J end by 3 bases, with 15 bases between. This specimen belongs to a study of shared clonotypes between healthy human individuals. Some clones are missing from TCRdb's copy, which holds only in-frame ones; the method was immunoSEQ multiplex PCR. The repertoire consists of 850,000 to 1,200,000 clones, with around 76% occurring once and the leading ten covering 1.2% to 1.5%. This receptor was identified in a man younger than 35 in good health. The V and J genes are TRBV19 and TRBJ2-7; either TRBD1 or TRBD2 may fit D (6 bases each). Specimen: memory CD4+ T cells sorted from blood. Subset: CD45RA-negative fraction. The CDR3 loop reads CASRPRGGGYEQYF. The CDR3, as DNA: TGTGCCAGTAGGCCCCGCGGAGGGGGCTACGAGCAGTACTTC. The whole variable domain, remainder taken from reference TRBV19 and TRBJ2-7, is DGGITQSPKYLFRKEGQNVTLSCEQNLNHDAMYWYRQDPGQGLRLIYYSQIVNDFQKGDIAEGYSVSREKKESFPLTVTSAQKNPTAFYLCASRPRGGGYEQYFGPGTRLTVT.